This T cell receptor (beta chain) was recovered during a study of blood T cell repertoires in COVID-19. Across the study: T cells, B-cell-depleted T cells, or PBMCs provided the cDNA or gDNA that served as material.

Using immunoSEQ multiplex PCR, the repertoire was profiled, and TCRdb retains in-frame clones only, with some absent. Of over 250,000 clones listed, 70% to 90% are singletons. The germline V gene has CDR1 SEHNR and CDR2 FQNEAQ (reference sequence). Between the trimmed V and J ends, which lost 6 bases and 3 bases, there was a span of 8 bases. CDR3 length: 12 residues. The sequence came from a woman aged 70-85 years with acute or convalescent COVID-19. The sequenced sample was peripheral blood. The V call is TRBV7-9, the J call TRBJ1-2, with no clear D. CDR3 region: CASSSRDYGYTF. Written as DNA, the CDR3 is TGTGCCAGCAGTTCCCGGGACTATGGCTACACCTTC.